Detailed here is one TCR beta chain. Antigen unknown. The data derive from a study of monozygotic twins with inflammatory bowel disease. Study-wide results and caveats: Patients with IBD had less TCRbeta diversity (inverse Simpson) than their healthy co-twins. A lone strong IBD-associated signal or clonotype found no support.

TCRdb reprocessed the 5' RACE reads and stores each CDR3 protein as one record, lacking DNA. Its clone listing holds 350,000 to 550,000 distinct CDR3 sequences. Germline lookup yields CDR1 LNHDA and CDR2 SQIVND (reference sequence). This CDR3 region has 13 residues. The V and J genes are TRBV19 and TRBJ2-7; TCRdb outputs TRBD1, but without DNA this stays unchecked. The specimen sequenced was blood. The sequence was obtained from a human donor with ulcerative colitis or Crohn's disease, or a healthy co-twin of an affected twin (not recorded which). The CDR3 sequence: CASSTNGGYEQYF.